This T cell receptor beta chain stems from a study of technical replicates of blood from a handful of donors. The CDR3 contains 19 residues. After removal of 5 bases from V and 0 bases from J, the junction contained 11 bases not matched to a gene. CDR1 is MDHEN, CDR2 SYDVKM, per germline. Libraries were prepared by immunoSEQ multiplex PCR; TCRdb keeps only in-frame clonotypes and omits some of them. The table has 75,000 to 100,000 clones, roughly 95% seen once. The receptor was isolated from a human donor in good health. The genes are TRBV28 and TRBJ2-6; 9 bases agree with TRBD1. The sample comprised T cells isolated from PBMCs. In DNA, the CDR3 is TGTGCCAGCAGTCCTACCCCCGGGACAGGGTCCTCTGGGGCCAACGTCCTGACTTTC. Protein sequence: CASSPTPGTGSSGANVLTF.